This T cell receptor (beta chain) was obtained from a study of blood T cell repertoires in COVID-19. The overall study: Acute and convalescent COVID-19 samples came from the United States, Italy and Spain.

Profiling relied on immunoSEQ multiplex PCR, and the TCRdb table lists in-frame clones only, not all of them. The data hold roughly 60,000 clones, with roughly 92% observed a single time. This CDR3 region has 16 residues. Germline lookup yields CDR1 SGHRS and CDR2 YFSETQ. Germline trimming cut 4 bases from V and 4 bases from J; bases unmatched to any gene: 13. The sequencing input was peripheral blood. The gene calls are TRBV5-1 and TRBJ1-1; 7 positions match TRBD1. This TCR derives from a human donor in a cohort sampled during active COVID-19. CDR3 in DNA: TGCGCCAGCAGCCTAACCGAGCAGGGGGTATCCACTGAAGCTTTCTTT. Protein product: CASSLTEQGVSTEAFF.